In this sample, the clone carrying this TCR beta chain turned up once. Mismatch with germline at one junction end may stem from a read error. The CDR3 runs to 18 residues. The germline V gene has CDR1 SSHAT and CDR2 FNYEAQ (reference sequence). Profiling relied on immunoSEQ multiplex PCR, and the TCRdb table lists in-frame clones only, not all of them. The table shows around 76,000 clones, with roughly 90% occurring only once. This entry is derived from a study of technical replicates of blood from a few donors. Sequencing input: T cells isolated from PBMCs. This receptor was taken from a human donor in good health. The chain joins TRBV7-7 to TRBJ2-7; possible D gene TRBD2, 6 bases. The CDR3 spells CASSLGPGSSGDSYEQYF. For the CDR3, the DNA is TGTGCTAGCAGCTTAGGCCCCGGTAGTAGCGGCGACTCCTACGAGCAGTACTTC.